The 17 T cell receptor beta chains reported below all come from one sample, sequenced in a study of identical twins. TCRdb analysed the 5' RACE reads with MiXCR anew, one entry per CDR3 protein. The table has 600,000 to 850,000 distinct CDR3 sequences, roughly 18% seen once. These data also formed part of another study, on T cells expressing NK-cell markers.

The sequenced sample was PBMCs. The receptor source for this set is a young woman in good health.

This clonotype was counted only a few times. This sequence joins TRBV12-3 or TRBV12-4 and TRBJ2-7; D gene uncertain. The CDR3 length is 12 residues. V was clipped by 0 bases and J by 7 bases, with 7 bases between them. CDR3 residues: CASSLALREQYF. The CDR3 DNA follows: TGTGCCAGCAGTTTAGCGCTGAGAGAGCAGTACTTC.

The chain recombines TRBV6-2 or TRBV6-3 with TRBJ2-7, with 8 bases fitting TRBD2. Germline CDR1 is MNHEY and CDR2 is SVGEGT. Unmatched junction bases numbered 3, after V lost 8 bases and J lost 3 bases. The CDR3 is made up of 12 amino acids. CDR3 region: CASGTSVYEQYF. CDR3 nucleotide sequence: TGTGCCAGCGGGACTAGTGTCTACGAGCAGTACTTC.

This clonotype was observed at least ten times. The CDR3, as DNA: TGCAGTGTCAACCCTCCTAACAGGGGAGGGACTGAAGCTTTCTTT. Translation gives CSVNPPNRGGTEAFF. This chain uses TRBV20-1 with TRBJ1-1; 7 positions agree with TRBD1. The CDR3 contains 15 residues. Germline V CDR1 and CDR2: DFQATT, SNEGSKA (reference sequence). Unmatched junction bases numbered 16, after V lost 7 bases and J lost 5 bases.

The chain joins TRBV6-2 or TRBV6-3 to TRBJ2-7, with D possibly being TRBD1 or TRBD2 (5 bases each). Germline V gives CDR1 MNHEY, CDR2 SVGEGT. The V and J ends lost 6 bases and 10 bases respectively, with 13 bases between them. The CDR3 spans 11 residues. This CDR3 is CASRDAGDQYF. The DNA of the CDR3 is TGTGCCAGCAGAGACGCCGGGGACCAGTACTTC.

The rearrangement uses TRBV4-3 and TRBJ2-7; 11 bases map to TRBD1. The CDR3 is made up of 15 amino acids. Germline CDR1 and CDR2: LGHNA and YSLEER. V dropped 1 base and J dropped 4; count of bases not matched to a gene: 3. In DNA form, the CDR3 reads TGCGCCAGCAGCCAAGCCGGACAGGGGGCTTACGAGCAGTACTTC. It translates to CASSQAGQGAYEQYF.

The gene calls are TRBV20-1 and TRBJ2-7; 8 nucleotides line up with TRBD2. The CDR3 loop spans 15 amino acids. The germline V gene encodes CDR1 DFQATT and CDR2 SNEGSKA (reference sequence). Trimming removed 5 bases from V and 4 bases from J; junction bases left unmatched: 13. Here the CDR3 DNA reads TGCAGTGCTCAAGTTCCTCAGCGGGGGCCATACGAGCAGTACTTC. Protein product: CSAQVPQRGPYEQYF.

For the CDR3, the DNA is TGCGCCAGCAGCCAAGGGGACCGAGGATCGAAGCCGTACGAGCAGTACTTC. This translates into CASSQGDRGSKPYEQYF. The rearrangement links TRBV4-3 to TRBJ2-7, with D possibly called TRBD1 or TRBD2 (5 bases each). The germline gives CDR1 LGHNA, CDR2 YSLEER. The CDR3 is made up of 17 amino acids. V lost 1 base and J lost 4, with 20 bases in between.

The chain links TRBV12-3 or TRBV12-4 to TRBJ2-3; D call uncertain. V lost 2 bases and J lost 0, with 6 bases in between. The CDR3 loop spans 14 amino acids. DNA for the CDR3: TGTGCCAGCAGTTTATTAAGTAGCACAGATACGCAGTATTTT. Translation gives CASSLLSSTDTQYF.

This clonotype has a handful of counts. V is TRBV5-1 and J is TRBJ2-7, with a tentative D call TRBD2 (5 bases). The ends were cut back, 2 bases at V and 3 bases at J, with 18 bases in the middle. The CDR3 totals 16 residues. Germline values: CDR1 SGHRS, CDR2 YFSETQ. The CDR3 DNA sequence: TGCGCCAGCAGCTTCGATTCTGTACAGAGGGTCTACGAGCAGTACTTC. This gives the protein CASSFDSVQRVYEQYF.

The genes are TRBV10-1 and TRBJ2-1; 9 bases map to TRBD2. The CDR3 has 14 amino acids. The ends lost 8 bases at V and 7 bases at J; junction bases unmatched: 9. Germline V gives CDR1 WNHNN, CDR2 SYGVQD (reference sequence). The CDR3 sequence is CASSRGGLVNEQFF. The CDR3 DNA is TGCGCCAGCTCGCGGGGGGGCCTTGTTAATGAGCAGTTCTTC.

The table lists this clonotype with a few counts. V gene TRBV5-1 combines with J gene TRBJ2-3, with 8 bases matching TRBD1. The CDR3 extends over 17 amino acids. The germline CDR1 and CDR2 sequences are SGHRS and YFSETQ. V was pared by 4 bases and J by 1 base, with 11 bases of the junction left unmatched. In DNA, the CDR3 is TGCGCCAGCAGCACCGGACAGGGCGGTATAGGCACAGATACGCAGTATTTT. It codes for CASSTGQGGIGTDTQYF.

Only a few counts were recorded for this clonotype. V is TRBV6-1 and J is TRBJ2-7; D is tentatively TRBD1 or TRBD2 (6 bases each). Deletions cut 8 bases from V and 3 bases from J, with 14 bases between. Germline values: CDR1 MNHNS, CDR2 SASEGT. This CDR3 is built from 13 residues. The DNA for the CDR3 is TGTGCCAGCGGACCAAGGGGGGTCTACGAGCAGTACTTC. This gives the protein CASGPRGVYEQYF.

The chain carries TRBV20-1 and TRBJ2-2; 9 bases map to TRBD2. Per the germline V gene, CDR1 is DFQATT and CDR2 is SNEGSKA (reference sequence). The V and J ends lost 5 bases and 1 base, in that order; junction bases with no gene match: 8. This CDR3 contains 16 residues. For the CDR3, the DNA is TGCAGTGCTCGCCGCAGTAGCGGGGGGAACACCGGGGAGCTGTTTTTT. Its protein product is CSARRSSGGNTGELFF.

This clonotype was counted between two and nine times. The chain carries TRBV7-2 and TRBJ2-7; D not resolved. Trimming removed 2 bases at V and 5 bases at J, with 16 bases between. Per the germline V gene, CDR1 is SGHTA and CDR2 is FQGNSA. This CDR3 spans 15 amino acids. The CDR3 bases are TGTGCCAGCAGCTTAAGGCCCGGTGGTATGAACGAGCAGTACTTC. This codes for CASSLRPGGMNEQYF.

In its sample, this clonotype was seen a few times. This is likely a read error, given that the CDR3 carries no conserved phenylalanine or tryptophan at its end. The J gene is TRBJ2-7, the V gene TRBV10-3; 11 bases are shared with TRBD1. The germline V gene encodes CDR1 ENHRY and CDR2 SYGVKD. The trim removed 5 bases at V and 8 bases at J, leaving 8 bases unmatched. The CDR3 is made up of 14 amino acids. In DNA, the CDR3 is TGTGCCATCAGTCCCGGGACAGGGGGATCTAAGCAGTACTCC. It is translated as CAISPGTGGSKQYS.

The chain joins TRBV5-1 to TRBJ2-7; 7 nucleotides match TRBD1. The J segment lost 3 bases and the V segment lost 9 bases, leaving 12 bases of the junction unmatched. Germline V gene data show CDR1 as SGHRS and CDR2 as YFSETQ. The CDR3 has 14 residues. CDR3 in amino acids: CANVSTDRSYEQYF. Here the CDR3 DNA reads TGCGCCAACGTCTCAACGGACAGGAGCTACGAGCAGTACTTC.

This rearrangement joins TRBV6-5 to TRBJ1-2; the match to TRBD1 covers 9 bases. The CDR3 covers 16 residues. Looked up from germline, CDR1 is MNHEY and CDR2 is SVGAGI. Losses at the gene ends were 5 bases for V and 5 bases for J; bases not matched to a gene: 12. This chain's CDR3 is CASSTSRGQGGYGYTF. DNA of the CDR3: TGTGCCAGCAGTACTAGTAGGGGACAGGGAGGTTATGGCTACACCTTC.